The 9 T cell receptor beta chains below come from one sample, sequenced in a study of T cells in Graves' hyperthyroidism and ophthalmopathy. RNA transcripts were the template for amplifying TCR beta CDR3 regions. The HTBI primer set was used in a first-round RT-PCR of the TCR CDR3. TCRdb ran MiXCR on the multiplex PCR reads and lists one entry per CDR3 protein. The top ten hold around 7.3% of the sample, which has about 400,000 distinct CDR3 sequences, 15% to 18% seen once. Sequenced input: blood. The receptors come from a woman between 18 and 30 years old with Graves' hyperthyroidism.

This chain uses TRBV19 with TRBJ2-5; D is unclear. The CDR3 consists of 13 residues. CDR1 and CDR2 from the germline V gene are LNHDA and SQIVND (reference sequence). The germline V and J ends were trimmed by 7 bases and 5 bases, with 14 bases remaining between them. CDR3 coding DNA: TGTGCCAGTAAGGCTGGTGTCGCGGAGACCCAGTACTTC. The encoded protein is CASKAGVAETQYF. Looking up the rest from reference TRBV19 and TRBJ2-5 gives the full variable domain: DGGITQSPKYLFRKEGQNVTLSCEQNLNHDAMYWYRQDPGQGLRLIYYSQIVNDFQKGDIAEGYSVSREKKESFPLTVTSAQKNPTAFYLCASKAGVAETQYFGPGTRLLVL.

This clonotype was counted ten times or more. The chain joins TRBV28 to TRBJ2-6; TRBD1 matches at 11 bases. Germline lookup yields CDR1 MDHEN and CDR2 SYDVKM. Trimming removed 7 bases from V and 3 bases from J; junction bases left unmatched: 11. CDR3 length: 18 residues. The CDR3 coding sequence is TGTGCCAGCAAGGCTATCCGGGACAGGGGGTTTGGGGCCAACGTCCTGACTTTC. Protein: CASKAIRDRGFGANVLTF. Based on the CDR3 plus reference TRBV28 and TRBJ2-6, the full variable domain is DVKVTQSSRYLVKRTGEKVFLECVQDMDHENMFWYRQDPGLGLRLIYFSYDVKMKEKGDIPEGYSVSREKKERFSLILESASTNQTSMYLCASKAIRDRGFGANVLTFGAGSRLTVL.

The CDR3 nucleotides read TGCGCCAGCAGCTTGGTCTGGACAGGGAAACGGTACGAGCAGTACTTC. This encodes CASSLVWTGKRYEQYF. J is TRBJ2-7 and V is TRBV5-1; 8 bases align to TRBD1. Germline CDR1 SGHRS, CDR2 YFSETQ. The CDR3 has 16 residues. Trimming removed 0 bases from V and 4 bases from J; junction bases left unmatched: 9.

There are a few counts of this clonotype. The rearrangement links TRBV9 to TRBJ2-3; D remains ambiguous. Germline CDR1 is SGDLS and CDR2 is YYNGEE. Trimming shortened V by 0 bases and J by 3 bases, and 5 bases separated the two germline ends. This CDR3 contains 13 residues. The CDR3 DNA reads as TGTGCCAGCAGCGTAGAGGTGACAGATACGCAGTATTTT. Its protein is CASSVEVTDTQYF.

The chain uses TRBV20-1 and TRBJ2-7; maybe TRBD1 (6 bases). This CDR3 has 14 residues. CDR1 is DFQATT, CDR2 SNEGSKA, per germline (reference sequence). V lost 3 bases and J 2 bases, leaving 14 bases between the germline ends. CDR3 amino acids: CSASRGTAAYEQYF. In DNA, the CDR3 is TGCAGTGCTAGTAGGGGGACGGCTGCCTACGAGCAGTACTTC.

This clonotype was seen ten or more times. The rearrangement joins TRBV18 to TRBJ1-1; D ambiguous. Germline V gives CDR1 KGHSH, CDR2 LQKENI. The CDR3 is 12 amino acids. V was clipped by 2 bases and J by 7 bases, with 8 bases between them. CDR3 residues: CASSPNGDEAFF. The CDR3, as DNA: TGTGCCAGCTCACCAAATGGGGATGAAGCTTTCTTT.

Ten or more counts support this clonotype. This chain joins TRBV27 and TRBJ2-7; no reliable D call. The CDR3 has 14 residues. Trimming took 0 bases from V and 1 from J, leaving 7 bases between them. Germline values: CDR1 MNHEY, CDR2 SMNVEV (reference sequence). This chain's CDR3 is CASSLSRGSYEQYF. As DNA, the CDR3 is TGTGCCAGCAGTTTATCGCGCGGATCCTACGAGCAGTACTTC.

The rearrangement uses TRBV9 and TRBJ1-2; TRBD1 is a possible D gene (5 bases). Germline assignment: CDR1 SGDLS and CDR2 YYNGEE. CDR3 length: 12 residues. With 1 base removed from V and 9 bases from J, the gap between germline ends came to 10 bases. CDR3 nucleotide sequence: TGTGCCAGCAGCGTACGGCAGGGTAGCTACACCTTC. The encoded protein is CASSVRQGSYTF.

This clonotype occurred many times. The V call is TRBV2, the J call TRBJ2-3; possible D gene TRBD2, 5 bases. V lost 2 bases and J lost 4, with 13 bases in between. Germline V CDR1 and CDR2: SNHLY, FYNNEI. The CDR3 loop spans 15 amino acids. In nucleotides, the CDR3 is TGTGCCAGCAGTGAATTTCCGGGAAACGCAGATACGCAGTATTTT. Its protein product is CASSEFPGNADTQYF.